Sequencing of this TCR beta chain was carried out in a study of cytotoxic CD8 clonotypes in ibrutinib-treated CLL. From germline, CDR1 is GTSNPN and CDR2 SVGIG (reference sequence). V was trimmed by 2 bases and J by 1 base, leaving 14 bases between them. The CDR3 is made up of 15 amino acids. Sequencing used immunoSEQ multiplex PCR; TCRdb keeps in-frame clones, though not all of them. This sample has about 160,000 clones, with roughly 80% found just once. This clone was found once. This chain uses TRBV30 with TRBJ1-2, with no clear D. This clonotype was obtained from a human donor with chronic lymphocytic leukemia. The sequencing here drew on PBMCs, taken after 24 months of ibrutinib treatment. The CDR3 bases are TGTGCCTGGAGTAGAGGCAGTACTTATAACTATGGCTACACCTTC. This codes for CAWSRGSTYNYGYTF.